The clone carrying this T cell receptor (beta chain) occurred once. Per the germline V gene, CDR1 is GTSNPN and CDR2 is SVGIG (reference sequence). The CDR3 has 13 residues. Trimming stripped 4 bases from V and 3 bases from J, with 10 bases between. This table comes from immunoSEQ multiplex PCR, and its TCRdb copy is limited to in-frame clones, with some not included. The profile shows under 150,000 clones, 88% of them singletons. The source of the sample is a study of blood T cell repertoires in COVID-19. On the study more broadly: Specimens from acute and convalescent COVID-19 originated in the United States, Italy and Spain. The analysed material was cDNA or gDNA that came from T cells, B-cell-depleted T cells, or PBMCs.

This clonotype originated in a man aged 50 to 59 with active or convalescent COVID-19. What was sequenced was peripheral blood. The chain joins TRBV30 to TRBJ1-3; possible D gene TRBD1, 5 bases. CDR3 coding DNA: TGTGCCTGGATCGGACACCTTGGAAACACCATATATTTT. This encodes CAWIGHLGNTIYF.